This T cell receptor (beta chain) was identified in a study of cytomegalovirus exposure and HLA in healthy donors. The germline V gene has CDR1 MGHDK and CDR2 SYGVNS. This CDR3 is built from 15 residues. Turning to this clone: As yet, its antigen is unknown. Its ends do not fully match the called genes, so a read error is possible.

Vbeta (60) and Jbeta (13) primers were used in the PCR. The table came from immunoSEQ multiplex PCR; TCRdb's copy has only in-frame clones and leaves some out. The table records around 100,000 clones, around 78% of them present only once. Study findings and constraints: Sequences of the TCR beta chain were said to predict the HLA-A and HLA-B alleles of most subjects accurately. DRB1 showed the most TCR associations and HLA-C the fewest in a later analysis, as rates varied by HLA locus. Altogether, 160 or so TCR beta chains were recorded as cytomegalovirus-associated.

Sequenced material: PBMCs. This TCR was recovered from a woman aged 40 to 55 in good health and CMV-seropositive. The rearrangement links TRBV25-1 to TRBJ2-7, with TRBD1 matching 9 bases. CDR3 coding DNA: TGTGCCAGCAGTGGTGTGGGACAGGGCTCTTACGGGCAGTACTTC. Its translation: CASSGVGQGSYGQYF.